Listed here are 19 T cell receptor beta chains from one sample, sequenced in a study of T cells after yellow fever vaccination. A single record per CDR3 protein comes from TCRdb applying MiXCR to the 5' RACE reads. Among about 580,000 distinct CDR3 sequences listed, roughly 17% were seen once. The specimen comprised PBMCs, sampled 5 days after the first yellow fever vaccination. These TCRs come from a man between 18 and 29 years old who received the YFV17D yellow fever vaccine.

The genes are TRBV7-2 and TRBJ2-7; 7 positions agree with TRBD1. With V trimmed by 5 bases and J by 1 base, 5 bases remained unmatched. Germline lookup yields CDR1 SGHTA and CDR2 FQGNSA. This CDR3 region has 14 residues. The CDR3 DNA follows: TGTGCCAGCAGCAAACAGGGGAATTCCTACGAGCAGTACTTC. Amino acids: CASSKQGNSYEQYF. Complete variable domain (other parts from reference TRBV7-2 and TRBJ2-7): GAGVSQSPSNKVTEKGKDVELRCDPISGHTALYWYRQSLGQGLEFLIYFQGNSAPDKSGLPSDRFSAERTGGSVSTLTIQRTQQEDSAVYLCASSKQGNSYEQYFGPGTRLTVT.

This clonotype was observed a few times. V is TRBV5-1 and J is TRBJ1-1, with unresolved D. V lost 4 bases to trimming and J lost 9 bases, with 13 bases between them. Germline-derived CDR1 and CDR2 are SGHRS and YFSETQ. This CDR3 has 12 residues. The CDR3 DNA follows: TGCGCCAGCAGCATCACGGGAGCTCAAGCTTTCTTT. This translates into CASSITGAQAFF.

The V call is TRBV12-5, the J call TRBJ2-7, with D unclear. Trimming left V 6 bases short and J 5 bases short, with 8 bases between. The CDR3 has 11 amino acids. Germline V CDR1 and CDR2: LGHNT, FRNRAP. The CDR3, as DNA: TGTGCTAGTGGATATACCCACGAGCAGTACTTC. Translated, it gives CASGYTHEQYF.

This clonotype was seen more than once but under ten times. The chain uses TRBV9 and TRBJ2-1; TRBD1 is a possible D gene (5 bases). This CDR3 region has 14 residues. Looked up from germline, CDR1 is SGDLS and CDR2 is YYNGEE. Trimming removed 4 bases at V and 7 bases at J, with 15 bases between. The CDR3 loop reads CASSSSDIGNEQFF. The CDR3, as DNA: TGTGCCAGCAGCTCCTCGGACATAGGGAATGAGCAGTTCTTC.

A few counts support this clonotype. The chain couples TRBV18 to TRBJ2-5, with unresolved D. Looked up from germline, CDR1 is KGHSH and CDR2 is LQKENI. The CDR3 spans 13 residues. Trimming removed 3 bases from V and 5 bases from J, with 10 bases in between. CDR3: CASSPPRWETQYF. CDR3 DNA: TGTGCCAGCTCACCGCCACGCTGGGAGACCCAGTACTTC.

This clonotype was observed a handful of times. The chain couples TRBV6-1 to TRBJ2-1; 9 positions agree with TRBD1. The CDR3 has 16 residues. Trimming removed 3 bases from V and 8 bases from J; junction bases left unmatched: 11. From germline, CDR1 is MNHNS and CDR2 SASEGT. In DNA form, the CDR3 reads TGTGCCAGCAGTGAGCAGCCGGGACAGGGAGATGATGAGCAGTTCTTC. Encoded protein: CASSEQPGQGDDEQFF.

This clonotype has more than one count but fewer than ten. The chain links TRBV6-2 or TRBV6-3 to TRBJ2-3, with 13 bases that match TRBD2. CDR1 and CDR2 (germline): MNHEY, SVGEGT. J was trimmed by 3 bases and V by 5 bases; bases with no gene match: 17. CDR3 length: 20 amino acids. This CDR3 is CASSHQTSGGASRSTDTQYF. As DNA, the CDR3 is TGTGCCAGCAGTCACCAAACTAGCGGGGGGGCCAGTAGGAGTACAGATACGCAGTATTTT.

This clonotype has more than one count but fewer than ten. This chain links TRBV5-1 with TRBJ2-3; unclear D gene. CDR1 SGHRS and CDR2 YFSETQ come from the germline V gene. V gave up 5 bases and J gave up 5 bases, with 18 bases separating them. This CDR3 has 15 amino acids. The chain's CDR3 is CASRFEPRGGDTQYF. The CDR3 DNA sequence: TGCGCCAGCAGGTTTGAGCCCAGAGGTGGAGATACGCAGTATTTT.

V is TRBV20-1 and J is TRBJ1-6; D is unclear. Per germline, CDR1 DFQATT and CDR2 SNEGSKA (reference sequence). Trimming pared 6 bases from V and 9 bases from J, leaving 18 bases between. The CDR3 totals 14 residues. In DNA form, the CDR3 reads TGCAGTGCCAGTACTACTACGGGGTCTTCACCCCTCCACTTT. It translates to CSASTTTGSSPLHF.

This clonotype has at least ten counts. V and J are TRBV25-1 and TRBJ1-4, with D unresolved. This CDR3 has 14 residues. In germline, CDR1 is MGHDK, CDR2 SYGVNS. V lost 3 bases and J lost 3, with 8 bases in between. The CDR3 DNA follows: TGTGCCAGCAGTGATATACAGTCTAATGAAAAACTGTTTTTT. Its translation: CASSDIQSNEKLFF.

CDR3 DNA sequence: TGTGCCAGCAGTGGACCGGGACTAGGGGCAGATACGCAGTATTTT. The encoded protein is CASSGPGLGADTQYF. J is TRBJ2-3 and V is TRBV12-3 or TRBV12-4; TRBD2 aligns across 8 bases. The CDR3 is made up of 15 amino acids. V shed 5 bases and J 4 bases; nucleotides not matched to a gene: 8.

A few counts support this clonotype. V usage is TRBV6-5 and J usage is TRBJ2-1, with 9 bases aligning to TRBD2. Germline V gene sequence: CDR1 MNHEY, CDR2 SVGAGI. The CDR3 contains 15 residues. With V trimmed by 2 bases and J by 2 bases, 1 base remained unmatched. As DNA, the CDR3 is TGTGCCAGCAGTTACGCTAGCGGGACCTACAATGAGCAGTTCTTC. Translated: CASSYASGTYNEQFF.

This clonotype appeared a few times. The chain combines TRBV10-3 with TRBJ2-1; D tentatively fits TRBD1 or TRBD2 (5 bases each). This CDR3 spans 14 amino acids. Between the trimmed V and J ends, which lost 2 bases and 5 bases, there was a span of 10 bases. Germline-derived CDR1 and CDR2 are ENHRY and SYGVKD. CDR3 nucleotide sequence: TGTGCCATCAGTGAGAACCGGGACGACAATGAGCAGTTCTTC. This sequence encodes CAISENRDDNEQFF.

The chain uses TRBV12-3 or TRBV12-4 and TRBJ1-1; maybe TRBD1 (5 bases). V was cut by 3 bases and J by 1 base, with 18 bases left in between. The CDR3 extends over 17 amino acids. The CDR3 here is CASSLTRGIQSNTEAFF. Written as DNA, the CDR3 is TGTGCCAGCAGTTTGACAAGGGGAATCCAATCGAACACTGAAGCTTTCTTT.

V is TRBV5-1 and J is TRBJ2-1; D is unclear. The CDR3 loop spans 8 amino acids. CDR1 SGHRS and CDR2 YFSETQ come from the germline V gene. V was trimmed by 7 bases and J by 10 bases, leaving 3 bases between them. CDR3 sequence: CASGEQFF. The CDR3 region has the DNA TGCGCCAGCGGCGAGCAGTTCTTC.

This clonotype was seen a handful of times. The chain joins TRBV2 to TRBJ1-5; D not resolved. CDR1 is SNHLY, CDR2 FYNNEI, per germline. This CDR3 has 14 residues. V was shortened by 3 bases and J by 7 bases, with 13 bases between the two germline ends. CDR3 in DNA: TGTGCCAGCAGTGATCAAGGTATCAGGCAGCCCCAGCATTTT. Translation gives CASSDQGIRQPQHF.

In its sample, this clonotype was seen a few times. The chain links TRBV18 to TRBJ2-6, with D perhaps given as TRBD1 or TRBD2 (6 bases each). Trimming cost V 5 bases and J 6 bases, with 20 bases left between them. CDR3 length equals 17 residues. CDR1 and CDR2 from the germline V gene are KGHSH and LQKENI. CDR3 sequence: CASSATTGAFEANVLTF. In DNA form, the CDR3 reads TGTGCCAGCTCAGCTACGACGGGGGCTTTTGAGGCCAACGTCCTGACTTTC.

This clonotype has only a few counts. V usage is TRBV5-1 and J usage is TRBJ2-3; D is ambiguous. The CDR3 consists of 15 residues. CDR1 is SGHRS, CDR2 YFSETQ, per germline. V lost 3 bases, J lost 5 bases, and 16 bases lay in between. The CDR3 loop reads CASSSRDSGLDTQYF. The DNA of the CDR3 is TGCGCCAGCAGCTCACGAGATTCCGGGTTAGATACGCAGTATTTT.

This chain connects TRBV10-3 to TRBJ1-2, with 9 bases lining up with TRBD1. The CDR3 is 12 residues long. CDR1 is ENHRY and CDR2 is SYGVKD in the germline V gene. The J segment lost 2 bases and the V segment lost 9 bases, leaving 1 base of the junction unmatched. CDR3: CAMGQGNYGYTF. DNA of the CDR3: TGTGCCATGGGACAGGGCAACTATGGCTACACCTTC.